This T cell receptor (beta chain) is from a study of shared clonotypes between healthy human individuals. The CDR3 covers 14 residues. Trimming removed 2 bases at V and 3 bases at J, with 10 bases between. Germline V gene lookup returns CDR1 SNHLY and CDR2 FYNNEI. Produced via immunoSEQ multiplex PCR; TCRdb's table is partial and in-frame only. The table has about 490,000 clones, 70% to 85% seen once. The sample taken for sequencing was PBMCs. The source of this sequence is a woman aged 40 to 50 in good health. Some clones in this sample may be carry-over from other donors' samples. The V gene is TRBV2, the J gene TRBJ2-5; D is uncertain. The CDR3 DNA follows: TGTGCCAGCAGTGAATGGCGGCCCGAAGAGACCCAGTACTTC. This codes for CASSEWRPEETQYF. Complete variable domain (other parts from reference TRBV2 and TRBJ2-5): EPEVTQTPSHQVTQMGQEVILRCVPISNHLYFYWYRQILGQKVEFLVSFYNNEISEKSEIFDDQFSVERPDGSNFTLKIRSTKLEDSAMYFCASSEWRPEETQYFGPGTRLLVL.